Shown below are 11 T cell receptor beta chains from a single sample sequenced in a study of blood T cell repertoires in COVID-19. Measured with immunoSEQ multiplex PCR; TCRdb has only the in-frame clones, and not every one. The table has some 180,000 clones, less than 80% seen once. What was sequenced was peripheral blood. Source of these receptors: a man aged 45-60 years who had recovered from COVID-19.

The chain uses TRBV27 and TRBJ2-5; D not resolved. The CDR3 length is 13 residues. Germline V gene lookup returns CDR1 MNHEY and CDR2 SMNVEV (reference sequence). Trimming removed 1 base at V and 3 bases at J, with 6 bases between. The CDR3 protein is CASSLWSEETQYF. The CDR3 DNA reads TGTGCCAGCAGTTTATGGTCAGAAGAGACCCAGTACTTC.

The rearrangement links TRBV18 to TRBJ1-2, with D maybe TRBD1 (6 bases). V was cut by 5 bases and J by 2 bases, with 18 bases left in between. Germline CDR1 KGHSH, CDR2 LQKENI. The CDR3 has 16 residues. CDR3 sequence reads: CASSGPLDSPNYGYTF. The CDR3 coding sequence is TGTGCCAGCTCAGGGCCCCTGGACAGCCCCAACTATGGCTACACCTTC.

This sequence joins TRBV19 and TRBJ1-5; a possible D gene is TRBD1 (6 bases). CDR3 length: 12 residues. V lost 9 bases to trimming and J lost 5 bases, with 11 bases between them. The germline V gene encodes CDR1 LNHDA and CDR2 SQIVND (reference sequence). The CDR3 DNA is TGTGCCAGGGTACAGGGATATCAGCCCCAGCATTTT. This encodes CARVQGYQPQHF.

CDR3 DNA: TGTGCCAGTAGTAACCGAGCGGGAGGGATGGAAGATACGCAGTATTTT. This codes for CASSNRAGGMEDTQYF. The rearrangement links TRBV19 to TRBJ2-3; 10 bases match TRBD2. Germline loops: CDR1 LNHDA, CDR2 SQIVND (reference sequence). The ends lost 4 bases at V and 5 bases at J; junction bases unmatched: 9. This CDR3 spans 16 amino acids.

The V and J genes are TRBV6-1 and TRBJ1-1; D call uncertain. Trimming stripped 3 bases from V and 10 bases from J, with 15 bases between. CDR1 is MNHNS and CDR2 is SASEGT in the germline V gene. The CDR3 covers 13 residues. The CDR3 DNA reads as TGTGCCAGCAGTGATGATGGCAGAAGCGGAGCTTTCTTT. Translated: CASSDDGRSGAFF.

The V and J genes are TRBV5-5 and TRBJ2-7; 7 bases are a match to TRBD1. This CDR3 spans 15 amino acids. CDR1 and CDR2 from the germline V gene are SGHKS and YYEKEE (reference sequence). Trimming took 0 bases from V and 4 from J; bases not matched to a gene: 7. The CDR3 coding sequence is TGTGCCAGCAGCTTGGGTTTACAGGGGTTGTACGAGCAGTACTTC. This encodes CASSLGLQGLYEQYF.

The V and J genes are TRBV5-4 and TRBJ2-7; 8 bases line up with TRBD1. This CDR3 is built from 17 residues. The trim removed 3 bases at V and 5 bases at J, leaving 16 bases unmatched. CDR1 is SGHNT, CDR2 YYREEE, per germline (reference sequence). CDR3 sequence: CASSSAGWWTGTNEQYF. Here the CDR3 DNA reads TGTGCCAGCAGCTCGGCCGGCTGGTGGACAGGGACCAACGAGCAGTACTTC.

The chain recombines TRBV30 with TRBJ2-7; 10 nucleotides align to TRBD2. This CDR3 region has 15 residues. Germline trimming cut 2 bases from V and 6 bases from J; bases unmatched to any gene: 10. CDR1 is GTSNPN, CDR2 SVGIG, per germline (reference sequence). CDR3 loop: CAWSSGRALISEQYF. The CDR3 DNA reads as TGTGCCTGGAGTAGCGGGAGGGCCCTAATTAGCGAGCAGTACTTC.

The V call is TRBV19, the J call TRBJ2-5; TRBD2 matches 7 bases. There are 15 residues in the CDR3. The junction had 6 bases not matched to a gene; V was cut back by 3 bases and J by 2 bases. Germline values: CDR1 LNHDA, CDR2 SQIVND (reference sequence). CDR3 sequence reads: CASSMAGEIQETQYF. The DNA for the CDR3 is TGTGCCAGTAGTATGGCGGGAGAGATACAAGAGACCCAGTACTTC. Combining the CDR3 with reference TRBV19 and TRBJ2-5 gives the whole variable domain DGGITQSPKYLFRKEGQNVTLSCEQNLNHDAMYWYRQDPGQGLRLIYYSQIVNDFQKGDIAEGYSVSREKKESFPLTVTSAQKNPTAFYLCASSMAGEIQETQYFGPGTRLLVL.

This CDR3 reads CASSHRTGYSSSYEQYF. The CDR3 coding sequence is TGTGCCAGCAGCCACAGAACAGGTTACTCCTCCTCCTACGAGCAGTACTTC. The chain links TRBV7-8 to TRBJ2-7; D is perhaps TRBD1 (5 bases). V lost 5 bases and J 0 bases, leaving 20 bases between the germline ends. Per germline, CDR1 SGHVS and CDR2 FQNEAQ. The CDR3 runs 17 residues. The full variable domain, rest sourced from reference TRBV7-8 and TRBJ2-7, is GAGVSQSPRYKVAKRGQDVALRCDPISGHVSLFWYQQALGQGPEFLTYFQNEAQLDKSGLPSDRFFAERPEGSVSTLKIQRTQQEDSAVYLCASSHRTGYSSSYEQYFGPGTRLTVT.

This clone has just a few counts. The J gene is TRBJ1-1, the V gene TRBV27; no clear D gene. The germline V and J ends were trimmed by 6 bases and 0 bases, with 11 bases remaining between them. Germline-derived CDR1 and CDR2 are MNHEY and SMNVEV (reference sequence). CDR3 length: 14 amino acids. In DNA, the CDR3 is TGTGCCAGCAGGGAGATTCAAATGAACACTGAAGCTTTCTTT. Amino acids: CASREIQMNTEAFF.